Following are 15 T cell receptor beta chains from one sample sequenced in a study of early T cells in non-severe SARS-CoV-2 infection. TCRdb reprocessed the 5' RACE reads via MiXCR and lists one record per CDR3 protein. The table has some 30,000 distinct CDR3 sequences, less than 6.5% seen once. Sequencing was done on a sample of whole blood. The receptor source for this set is an adult who was a healthcare worker with PCR-confirmed SARS-CoV-2 infection or an uninfected control (not recorded which).

Ten or more counts support this clonotype. J is TRBJ2-7 and V is TRBV7-2; D possibly uses TRBD1 or TRBD2 (5 bases each). The CDR3 sequence is 13 residues long. Germline-derived CDR1 and CDR2 are SGHTA and FQGNSA. V was trimmed by 1 base and J by 4 bases, leaving 8 bases between them. The CDR3 DNA follows: TGTGCCAGCAGCTTAGAGGGACCTTACGAGCAGTACTTC. This sequence encodes CASSLEGPYEQYF.

A few counts support this clonotype. The chain combines TRBV12-3 or TRBV12-4 with TRBJ2-1; 8 bases fit TRBD1. The CDR3 has 15 amino acids. Trimming at V came to 4 bases and at J to 8 bases, leaving 10 bases not matched to a gene. CDR3: CASSSGQGMIHEQFF. The CDR3 DNA follows: TGTGCCAGCAGTTCCGGACAGGGAATGATACATGAGCAGTTCTTC.

This clonotype was recorded many times. The chain joins TRBV7-3 to TRBJ1-1, with no clear D. CDR1 SGHTA and CDR2 FQGTGA come from the germline V gene. The CDR3 is made up of 13 amino acids. Trimming removed 4 bases at V and 1 base at J, with 7 bases between. The CDR3 sequence is CASSYYKNTEAFF. The CDR3 DNA reads TGTGCCAGCAGCTACTACAAGAACACTGAAGCTTTCTTT. Together with reference TRBV7-3 and TRBJ1-1, the CDR3 gives the full variable domain: GAGVSQTPSNKVTEKGKYVELRCDPISGHTALYWYRQSLGQGPEFLIYFQGTGAADDSGLPNDRFFAVRPEGSVSTLKIQRTERGDSAVYLCASSYYKNTEAFFGQGTRLTVV.

This clonotype has more than one count but fewer than ten. The chain has TRBV7-9 and TRBJ1-1; no firm D call. CDR3 length: 16 residues. CDR1 is SEHNR, CDR2 FQNEAQ, per germline (reference sequence). V dropped 5 bases and J dropped 0 bases, with 16 bases sitting between them. Here the CDR3 DNA reads TGTGCCAGCAGCACCACAGAGGACCCGATGAACACTGAAGCTTTCTTT. This gives the protein CASSTTEDPMNTEAFF.

This clonotype was seen at least ten times. The gene calls are TRBV6-5 and TRBJ1-1, with 7 bases matching TRBD1. V trimming: 5 bases; J trimming: 5 bases; junction bases outside the gene matches: 14. Germline V CDR1 and CDR2: MNHEY, SVGAGI. CDR3 length: 16 amino acids. The CDR3 bases are TGTGCCAGCAGTCGAGATCCCCCCAGGGGGGAAACTGAAGCTTTCTTT. The encoded protein is CASSRDPPRGETEAFF.

This clonotype appeared a few times. CDR3 bases: TGTGCCAGCAGCCGCGTGGTTAACGCGAAAGAGACCCAGTACTTC. It is translated as CASSRVVNAKETQYF. The J gene is TRBJ2-5, the V gene TRBV11-2; D gene uncertain. The germline CDR1 and CDR2 sequences are SGHAT and FQNNGV. The CDR3 totals 15 residues. Trimming stripped 5 bases from V and 3 bases from J, with 16 bases between.

This clonotype was seen repeatedly, ten times or more. CDR3 sequence reads: CASSPGTSGGYQETQYF. The DNA for the CDR3 is TGTGCCAGCAGCCCAGGGACTAGCGGAGGGTACCAAGAGACCCAGTACTTC. This chain joins TRBV11-3 and TRBJ2-5; TRBD2 aligns across 11 bases. The CDR3 has 17 amino acids. J gave up 0 bases and V 5 bases, and 8 bases lay outside the gene matches. The V gene's germline CDR1 is SGHNT and CDR2 YENEEA.

This clonotype appeared many times. This sequence joins TRBV5-1 and TRBJ2-7, with D possibly being TRBD1 or TRBD2 (5 bases each). This CDR3 region has 13 residues. CDR1 SGHRS and CDR2 YFSETQ come from the germline V gene. V was pared by 4 bases and J by 3 bases, with 11 bases between. As DNA, the CDR3 is TGCGCCAGCAGCCTGGGACGGATCTACGAGCAGTACTTC. This translates into CASSLGRIYEQYF.

Concerning this clonotype: Compared with germline, one end of the junction differs, possibly owing to a read error. This sequence joins TRBV11-2 and TRBJ2-1; D may be TRBD2 (6 bases). The CDR3 extends over 13 amino acids. Germline lookup yields CDR1 SGHAT and CDR2 FQNNGV. The CDR3 DNA reads as TGTGCCAGCAGCTTAGATGAGCGGCGGGACCCAAGCTTC. Its protein is CASSLDERRDPSF.

The chain links TRBV6-6 to TRBJ1-5; D not certain. CDR1 is MNHNY and CDR2 is SVGAGI in the germline V gene (reference sequence). The CDR3 runs 14 residues. Trimming took 1 base from V and 0 from J, leaving 4 bases between them. The CDR3 DNA reads TGTGCCAGCAGTTACTGGGATAGCAATCAGCCCCAGCATTTT. This encodes CASSYWDSNQPQHF.

This sequence joins TRBV5-1 and TRBJ1-6; D may be TRBD1 (6 bases). Germline CDR1 SGHRS, CDR2 YFSETQ. The germline V and J ends were trimmed by 4 bases and 13 bases, with 18 bases remaining between them. This CDR3 is 14 amino acids long. As DNA, the CDR3 is TGCGCCAGCAGCGTAGGGACAACGGTCGATCCCCTCCACTTT. This codes for CASSVGTTVDPLHF.

This clonotype was recorded at least ten times. The chain is built from TRBV20-1 and TRBJ1-2, with a possible D match to TRBD1 (6 bases). The V gene's germline CDR1 is DFQATT and CDR2 SNEGSKA (reference sequence). This CDR3 comprises 14 residues. V was shortened by 3 bases and J by 7 bases, with 18 bases between the two germline ends. The CDR3 is CSASPGALSGGYTF. In nucleotides, the CDR3 is TGCAGTGCTAGCCCGGGGGCGCTTTCCGGTGGCTACACCTTC.

J is TRBJ2-2 and V is TRBV2, with 9 nucleotides matching TRBD2. In germline, CDR1 is SNHLY, CDR2 FYNNEI. The CDR3 extends over 20 amino acids. The ends lost 6 bases at V and 0 bases at J; junction bases unmatched: 17. The CDR3 sequence is CASSETLGGSGSPNTGELFF. The CDR3 nucleotides read TGTGCCAGCAGCGAAACCCTGGGTGGTAGCGGGAGCCCGAACACCGGGGAGCTGTTTTTT.

This clonotype was seen many times. This rearrangement joins TRBV28 to TRBJ1-1; 8 bases line up with TRBD1. The length of the CDR3 is 14 residues. Germline trimming cut 3 bases from V and 5 bases from J; bases unmatched to any gene: 5. Germline CDR1 reads MDHEN; CDR2 reads SYDVKM. DNA for the CDR3: TGTGCCAGCAGTTTTCAGGGGGCGAGGACTGAAGCTTTCTTT. Its protein product is CASSFQGARTEAFF.

This chain joins TRBV7-9 and TRBJ2-1; the D gene is possibly TRBD1 (5 bases). V was cut by 5 bases and J by 7 bases, with 18 bases left in between. Germline V lookup: CDR1 SEHNR, CDR2 FQNEAQ (reference sequence). The CDR3 runs to 15 residues. The CDR3 DNA sequence: TGTGCCAGCAGCCCCCCCTTCAGGGTTGGTAATGAGCAGTTCTTC. As protein: CASSPPFRVGNEQFF.